This passage covers 8 T cell receptor beta chains from one sample sequenced in a study of T cells in Graves' hyperthyroidism and ophthalmopathy. Amplified TCR beta CDR3 regions derived from RNA transcripts. HTBI primers were used for first-round RT-PCR of the TCR CDR3. TCRdb itself ran the multiplex PCR reads through MiXCR, one entry per CDR3 protein. The profile shows a few hundred thousand distinct CDR3 sequences, roughly 45% of them singletons. What was sequenced was peripheral blood or thyroid tissue (not recorded which). These receptors all come from an adult woman with Graves' disease, either hyperthyroidism or ophthalmopathy (not recorded which).

To note about this clonotype: A read error may be the cause here, since a much bigger clone is one base away. The V gene is TRBV5-4, the J gene TRBJ1-1; TRBD1 might be the D (5 bases). The CDR3 spans 15 residues. CDR1 is SGHNT and CDR2 is YYREEE in the germline V gene (reference sequence). The CDR3 spells CASSLLTGTDTGAFF. CDR3 nucleotide sequence: TGTGCCAGCAGCCTATTAACCGGGACCGACACTGGAGCTTTCTTT.

The chain carries TRBV4-1 and TRBJ2-2, with 7 bases fitting TRBD1. CDR1 and CDR2 (germline): MGHRA, YSYEKL. V lost 4 bases and J lost 4; bases outside the gene matches: 9. The CDR3 is 16 amino acids. The CDR3 coding sequence is TGCGCCAGCAGCCCAAGGGACAGCTCCTTCACCGGGGAGCTGTTTTTT. Its translation: CASSPRDSSFTGELFF.

The sample holds many counts of this clonotype. The rearrangement links TRBV7-3 to TRBJ2-7, with 10 nucleotides matching TRBD2. This CDR3 has 16 residues. V shed 2 bases and J 3 bases; nucleotides not matched to a gene: 7. Germline V gives CDR1 SGHTA, CDR2 FQGTGA. In DNA form, the CDR3 reads TGTGCCAGCAGCTTATTTCCAGCTAGCGGGAGCTACGAGCAGTACTTC. It specifies CASSLFPASGSYEQYF.

This clonotype appeared many times. The chain links TRBV20-1 to TRBJ2-7, with D perhaps TRBD1 or TRBD2 (5 bases each). Germline assignment: CDR1 DFQATT and CDR2 SNEGSKA (reference sequence). CDR3 length equals 13 residues. V shed 4 bases and J shed 7 bases, with 17 bases lying between them. CDR3 sequence: CSAITGTGWEQYF. The DNA for the CDR3 is TGCAGTGCTATAACCGGGACGGGCTGGGAGCAGTACTTC.

The genes are TRBV19 and TRBJ1-2, with a possible D match to TRBD1 (5 bases). V shed 4 bases and J shed 10 bases, with 19 bases lying between them. Germline V gives CDR1 LNHDA, CDR2 SQIVND (reference sequence). The CDR3 consists of 14 residues. CDR3 amino acids: CASSTADSSIAYTF. The CDR3 DNA follows: TGTGCCAGTAGTACCGCAGACAGTAGTATTGCCTACACCTTC.

The chain recombines TRBV28 with TRBJ1-2; no reliable D call. Germline CDR1 and CDR2: MDHEN and SYDVKM. Trimming shortened V by 7 bases and J by 8 bases, and 17 bases separated the two germline ends. The CDR3 sequence is 13 residues long. The CDR3 spells CASNAPGLRGYTF. The CDR3, as DNA: TGTGCCAGCAATGCCCCCGGGTTGAGGGGCTACACCTTC.

The chain couples TRBV10-3 to TRBJ2-5; 7 positions agree with TRBD2. This CDR3 spans 13 amino acids. CDR1 ENHRY and CDR2 SYGVKD come from the germline V gene. Germline trimming cut 6 bases from V and 1 base from J; bases unmatched to any gene: 2. The CDR3 nucleotides are TGTGCCATCAGGGGAGGGTTCCAAGAGACCCAGTACTTC. It yields the protein CAIRGGFQETQYF.

The chain carries TRBV29-1 and TRBJ1-2; D unclear. CDR3 length: 11 amino acids. Looked up from germline, CDR1 is SQVTM and CDR2 is ANQGSEA. This CDR3 reads CSAAGGYGYTF. In DNA form, the CDR3 reads TGCAGTGCCGCGGGTGGGTATGGCTACACCTTC.